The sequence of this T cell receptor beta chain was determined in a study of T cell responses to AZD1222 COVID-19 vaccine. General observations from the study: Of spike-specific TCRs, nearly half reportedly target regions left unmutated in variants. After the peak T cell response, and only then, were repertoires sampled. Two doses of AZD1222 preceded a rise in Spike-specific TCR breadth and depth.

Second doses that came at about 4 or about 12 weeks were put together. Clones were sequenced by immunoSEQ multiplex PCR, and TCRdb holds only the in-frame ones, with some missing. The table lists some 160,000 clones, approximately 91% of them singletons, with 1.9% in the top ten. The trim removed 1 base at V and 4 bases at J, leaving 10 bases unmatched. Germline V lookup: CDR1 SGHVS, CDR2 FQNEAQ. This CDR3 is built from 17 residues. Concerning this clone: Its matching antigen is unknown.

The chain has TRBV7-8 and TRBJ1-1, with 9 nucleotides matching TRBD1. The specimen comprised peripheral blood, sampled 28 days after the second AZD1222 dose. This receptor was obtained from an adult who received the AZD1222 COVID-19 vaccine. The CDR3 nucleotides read TGTGCCAGCAGCTTAGGTCCAACGGGACAGGGTGTCACTGAAGCTTTCTTT. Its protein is CASSLGPTGQGVTEAFF.